This T cell receptor beta chain was profiled in a study of shared clonotypes between healthy human individuals (dated by TCRdb to about 2020). In the study overall: The cohort included a few men and a couple of women between 18 and 49 years of age. Per donor, three plates each were used for CD4 naive and CD4 memory, two for CD8 naive, and one for CD8 memory. Blood TCR repertoires of a handful of healthy adults were deeply sequenced to estimate repertoire size and the extent of clonotype sharing between individuals. Libraries were prepared and TCR repertoires were sequenced by different laboratories using diverse techniques, in order to increase sequencing depth and limit assay-specific biases. Per donor, leukapheresis produced somewhere between about 0.9 and 10 billion PBMCs.

With regard to this clone: Its antigen is not yet known. There are no base qualities to consult, and no much larger clone falls within one base.

The investigation overall reported the following: Sampling was restricted to blood, and TCR repertoires in tissues likely differ from the TCR repertoires found in blood. Compared with non-shared clonotypes, clonotypes shared by all four sorted-subset donors had higher generation probabilities. Pairwise subsampling indicated that sequencing depth was expected to affect the degree of clonotype sharing among donors. Even with the large sequencing depth, rarefaction of the sorted-subset datasets indicated that sequencing was incomplete. Across a handful of donors, approximately 5% of naive CD4, roughly 3.5% of naive CD8, 2.3% of memory CD4, and under 0.45% of memory CD8 clonotypes were shared. Larger estimated clonotype richness was generally found for naive subsets than for memory subsets. Because the study included a small number of donors, the genetic and exposure-history diversity represented was limited.

TCR CDR3 regions were amplified from genomic DNA by multiplex PCR using the deep immunoSEQ assay. For each cell subset, the extracted genomic DNA was distributed evenly across all wells of several immunoSEQ 96-well plates, and each plate served as one replicate. For sorted subsets, 150 to 200 ng genomic DNA, equal to 25,000 to 35,000 T cell genomes, was loaded into each replicate PCR. Purified libraries were quantified with a Qubit 3.0 fluorometer, sized on a Bioanalyzer 2100, and re-quantified with the KAPA Library Quantification kit. Every immunoSEQ 96-well plate was sequenced on a separate single-read 150-cycle Illumina NextSeq 550 flow cell. The source study handled its data this way. Because the immunoSEQ output held only junctional sequences and lacked quality scores, the filtering could not match the filtering applied to full-length reads. To assign V/J genes and CDR3, sequences were annotated using PyIR, a Python wrapper for IgBLAST v1.9, with IMGT germline references. Reads with weak V/J assignments (E-value above 1e-6), missing CDR3, stop codons, out-of-frame junctions, or ambiguous translated residues were removed. A V3J clonotype was defined by an identical inferred V gene, J gene, and CDR3 amino acid sequence. The percentage overlap between two repertoires was calculated by dividing the number of shared unique clonotypes by the size of the smaller repertoire. Richness of each repertoire was evaluated using RTK rarefaction, the Chao1 estimator, and Recon v2.1 estimates of unobserved clonotypes. For all TCRbeta clonotypes obtained by the gDNA method from a handful of donors, generation probabilities were computed with OLGA. In its TCRdb copy, this immuneACCESS table keeps in-frame sequences only and misses some clones. Where compared with another copy, unresolved V genes explain less than half of these, and the others have no known cause. V, J and clone size are those of that table, while D and trimming were read from the DNA. For this sample there are 1.5 million to 1.9 million clones; nearly 99% appear just once. Of the sample, around 0.45% is held by the ten largest clones.

The donors were healthy, HIV-negative adults who had no recently reported acute infections or vaccinations. All donors were Caucasian adults living in Nashville, Tennessee, USA. CD4+ T cells were enriched by magnetic negative selection, after which naive cells were positively selected on CD45RA and the negative fraction was taken as the memory subset. After blood collection by leukapheresis, PBMCs were isolated using Ficoll-Histopaque density gradient centrifugation and then cryopreserved in the vapor phase of liquid nitrogen. Analytical flow cytometry was used to check the purity and quantity of every magnetically sorted T cell population. Genomic DNA was isolated from every sorted fraction and measured by UV absorbance on a Nanodrop 2000c. CDR1 and CDR2, looked up from the germline V gene, are SGHRS and YFSETQ. V gives up 7 bases and J gives up 1 base, and the segment between their germline ends measures 14 bases. The CDR3, cysteine through phenylalanine, is 14 amino acids long. Solely the CDR3 DNA is kept, with 42 bases framed from the first base.

The V gene is TRBV5-1 and the J gene is TRBJ2-5, with the D gene too uncertain to name. This sequence was found in a young man in good health. Sequenced material: naive CD4+ T cells sorted from blood. In light of the paper, this sample's cell subset or site label describes: CD45RA+ positively selected. CDR3 region: CASSFDRPQETQYF. Here is the DNA: TGCGCCAGCTCCTTCGACCGACCCCAAGAGACCCAGTACTTC.